This TCR beta chain came from a study of shared clonotypes between healthy human individuals (dated by TCRdb to between 2020 and 2021). Background for the entire study: The cohort comprised a couple of women and three men aged 18 to 49 years. Per donor, three plates each were used for CD4 naive and CD4 memory, two for CD8 naive, and one for CD8 memory. The study deeply sequenced blood TCR repertoires of about five healthy adults to estimate repertoire size and the extent of clonotype sharing between individuals. To increase sequencing depth and limit assay-specific biases, TCR repertoire library preparation and sequencing were carried out by different laboratories using diverse techniques. Each donor's leukapheresis produced roughly between roughly 0.9 and 8.9 billion PBMCs.

What the authors observed across the whole study: The small number of donors limited the genetic and exposure-history diversity represented. Sampling was limited to blood, and TCR repertoires in tissue likely differ from TCR repertoires in blood. Approximately 5% of naive CD4, 3.5% of naive CD8, about 2.5% of memory CD4, and 0.35% to 0.4% of memory CD8 clonotypes were shared across four donors. Compared with non-shared clonotypes, the clonotypes found in all four sorted-subset donors had higher generation probabilities. Estimated clonotype richness was generally larger for naive than for memory subsets. Even with the large sequencing depth, rarefaction of the sorted-subset datasets indicated that sequencing was incomplete. Pairwise subsampling indicated that sequencing depth was expected to affect the degree of clonotype sharing among donors.

A word on this clone: Its antigen specificity is not known. Nothing much larger sits one base from this clone, and base qualities are not available.

The CDR3 numbers 14 residues from cysteine through phenylalanine. The DNA shown is the 42-base CDR3, in frame from base 1. Based on the germline V gene (reference sequence), the CDR1 and CDR2 sequences are MNHEY and SMNVEV. The junction shows trimming of 8 bases on V and 1 base on J, plus 11 bases between the germline ends. Using the deep immunoSEQ assay, TCR CDR3 regions were amplified from genomic DNA by multiplex PCR. Genomic DNA extracted from each cell subset was distributed evenly over all wells of several immunoSEQ 96-well plates, and each plate served as one replicate. Each replicate PCR for sorted subsets received about 180 ng genomic DNA, equal to roughly 30,000 T cell genomes. Purified libraries were quantified with a Qubit 3.0 fluorometer, sized on a Bioanalyzer 2100, and re-quantified with the KAPA Library Quantification kit. Every immunoSEQ 96-well plate was sequenced on a separate single-read 150-cycle Illumina NextSeq 550 flow cell. The paper's data handling went like this. The immunoSEQ output contained only junctional sequences without quality scores, so filtering could not match that applied to full-length reads. Sequences were annotated with PyIR, a Python wrapper for IgBLAST v1.9, and V/J genes and CDR3 were assigned using IMGT germline references. Any read was removed if the V/J assignment was weak (E-value above 1e-6), the CDR3 was missing, or the read contained stop codons, out-of-frame junctions, or ambiguous translated residues. V3J clonotypes were defined as sequences sharing an identical inferred V gene, J gene, and CDR3 amino acid sequence. To compute the percentage overlap between repertoires, the number of shared unique clonotypes was divided by the size of the smaller repertoire. Repertoire richness was assessed with RTK rarefaction, the Chao1 estimator, and Recon v2.1 estimates of unobserved clonotypes. Generation probabilities for all TCRbeta clonotypes obtained by the gDNA method from four donors were computed using OLGA. The table was pulled from immuneACCESS by TCRdb, which kept in-frame rearrangements only. Such tables lose some clones; where checked, under half of the loss comes from unresolved V genes, and the rest has no known cause. V, J and clone size are those of that table, while D and trimming were read from the DNA. The sample yields about 380,000 clones; about 97% were counted once. The top ten clonotypes cover 0.32% of the sample.

The donors were healthy, HIV-negative adults who had no recently reported acute infections or vaccinations. Every donor was a Caucasian adult living in Nashville, Tennessee, USA. CD8 memory samples were composed of magnetically selected CD45RO+ cells combined with CCR7-negative CD45RA+ effector memory (TemRA) cells. After blood collection by leukapheresis, PBMCs were isolated using Ficoll-Histopaque density gradient centrifugation and then cryopreserved in the vapor phase of liquid nitrogen. Purity and quantity of every magnetically sorted T cell population were checked by analytical flow cytometry. From each sorted fraction, genomic DNA was isolated and quantified by UV absorbance on a Nanodrop 2000c.

Recombination connected TRBV27 to TRBJ2-2; TRBD1 is possibly the D segment (6 matching bases). The sample consisted of memory CD8+ T cells sorted from blood. The cell subset or site label, read with the paper, signifies: CD45RO+ cells pooled with CCR7-negative TemRA cells. This clonotype originated in a man younger than 45 in good health. The DNA reads TGTGCCAGCTCACCGACAGGGAACACCGGGGAGCTGTTTTTT. It codes for CASSPTGNTGELFF.